Shown below are 29 T cell receptor beta chains from a single sample sequenced in a study of CD8 T cells in ankylosing spondylitis. TCRdb reprocessed the 5' RACE reads with MiXCR, giving one entry per CDR3 protein. The top ten hold roughly a tenth of the sample, which has 250,000 to 400,000 distinct CDR3 sequences, approximately 10% seen once. Material: blood, either unsorted or a sorted T cell fraction (not recorded which). These receptors were obtained from a female donor with ankylosing spondylitis or in good health (not recorded which).

This clonotype occurred many times. The chain combines TRBV27 with TRBJ2-7; 9 positions agree with TRBD1. Germline loops: CDR1 MNHEY, CDR2 SMNVEV (reference sequence). The V segment lost 3 bases and the J segment 3 bases; nucleotides outside the gene matches: 6. The CDR3 spans 15 residues. The CDR3 DNA is TGTGCCAGCAGTTTTAACGACAGGGGGAACTACGAGCAGTACTTC. Protein: CASSFNDRGNYEQYF.

This clonotype was picked up a small number of times. The chain combines TRBV5-1 with TRBJ2-1; D is possibly TRBD1 (6 bases). The CDR3 runs to 15 residues. V lost 4 bases and J 9 bases, leaving 20 bases between the germline ends. In germline, CDR1 is SGHRS, CDR2 YFSETQ. The CDR3 coding sequence is TGCGCCAGCAGCAGTAGAACAGGGAAGGTGGGTGAGCAGTTCTTC. This sequence encodes CASSSRTGKVGEQFF. Using reference TRBV5-1 and TRBJ2-1 for the parts outside the CDR3, the full variable domain is KAGVTQTPRYLIKTRGQQVTLSCSPISGHRSVSWYQQTPGQGLQFLFEYFSETQRNKGNFPGRFSGRQFSNSRSEMNVSTLELGDSALYLCASSSRTGKVGEQFFGPGTRLTVL.

This clonotype has more than one count but fewer than ten. This chain links TRBV12-3 or TRBV12-4 with TRBJ2-1; D ambiguous. The CDR3 length is 15 residues. Trimming removed 5 bases at V and 3 bases at J, with 14 bases between. This CDR3 reads CASSTPLIGYNEQFF. In DNA form, the CDR3 reads TGTGCCAGCAGTACCCCGTTAATTGGCTACAATGAGCAGTTCTTC.

In this sample, this clonotype turned up many times. The CDR3 DNA reads TGCAGTGCCCTTAGCGGGGGGGCCGTTAAGACAGATACGCAGTATTTT. Translated, it gives CSALSGGAVKTDTQYF. V usage is TRBV20-1 and J usage is TRBJ2-3; 11 bases are a match to TRBD2. Germline CDR1 is DFQATT and CDR2 is SNEGSKA (reference sequence). J was trimmed by 3 bases and V by 6 bases; bases with no gene match: 11. The CDR3 loop spans 16 amino acids.

This clonotype occurred many times. The chain links TRBV24-1 to TRBJ2-1; TRBD2 matches 14 bases. Per the germline V gene, CDR1 is KGHDR and CDR2 is SFDVKD. This CDR3 has 19 residues. V trimming: 0 bases; J trimming: 1 base; junction bases outside the gene matches: 4. In DNA form, the CDR3 reads TGTGCCACCAGTGATTTGGGGACTAGCGGGAGACCTTCCTACAATGAGCAGTTCTTC. As protein: CATSDLGTSGRPSYNEQFF.

This clonotype was seen many times. The chain carries TRBV10-3 and TRBJ2-1; D possibly matches TRBD1 or TRBD2 (7 bases each). Germline V gives CDR1 ENHRY, CDR2 SYGVKD. The ends were cut back, 4 bases at V and 9 bases at J, with 10 bases in the middle. This CDR3 region has 12 residues. In nucleotides, the CDR3 is TGTGCCATCAGTGCAGGGGGGGCTGAGCAGTTCTTC. Translated: CAISAGGAEQFF.

This clonotype has a count of ten or more. The chain uses TRBV15 and TRBJ1-1; D not resolved. V gave up 4 bases and J gave up 8 bases, with 17 bases separating them. Germline CDR1 and CDR2: LNHNV and YYDKDF (reference sequence). The CDR3 sequence is 14 residues long. Written as DNA, the CDR3 is TGTGCCACCAGCACCCCTCCATTCACTGTCGAAGCTTTCTTT. Its translation is CATSTPPFTVEAFF.

This clonotype was detected ten times or more. This rearrangement joins TRBV20-1 to TRBJ1-5; D ambiguous. CDR1 is DFQATT and CDR2 is SNEGSKA in the germline V gene (reference sequence). The CDR3 is 13 residues long. V was cut by 0 bases and J by 5 bases, with 8 bases left in between. The CDR3 nucleotides read TGCAGTGCTAGAGATCAACCCGATCAGCCCCAGCATTTT. This gives the protein CSARDQPDQPQHF.

The sample holds many counts of this clonotype. The chain carries TRBV5-4 and TRBJ2-1; D tentatively reads TRBD1 or TRBD2 (7 bases each). V was clipped by 4 bases and J by 4 bases, with 18 bases between them. CDR1 and CDR2 (germline): SGHNT, YYREEE (reference sequence). The CDR3 sequence is 16 residues long. The CDR3 loop is CASSQGGVASYNEQFF. Written as DNA, the CDR3 is TGTGCCAGCAGCCAGGGGGGGGTAGCGTCGTACAATGAGCAGTTCTTC.

This rearrangement joins TRBV4-3 to TRBJ2-3; 8 bases align to TRBD2. V shed 1 base and J 2 bases; nucleotides not matched to a gene: 5. CDR3 length: 16 amino acids. Germline CDR1 LGHNA, CDR2 YSLEER. In DNA form, the CDR3 reads TGCGCCAGCAGCCAAGGAAGCGGGAGCCACACAGATACGCAGTATTTT. As protein: CASSQGSGSHTDTQYF.

This clonotype was seen repeatedly, ten times or more. The chain joins TRBV5-1 to TRBJ2-3; TRBD2 aligns across 11 bases. The CDR3 covers 17 residues. The V gene's germline CDR1 is SGHRS and CDR2 YFSETQ. V was clipped by 4 bases and J by 2 bases; unmatched bases: 9. The CDR3 nucleotides are TGCGCCAGCAGCCCGGGACTAGCGGTCTCGGACACAGATACGCAGTATTTT. Its translation: CASSPGLAVSDTDTQYF.

This clonotype has at least ten counts. V and J are TRBV20-1 and TRBJ1-1; D gene ambiguous. This CDR3 spans 15 amino acids. V lost 5 bases, J lost 0 bases, and 16 bases lay in between. Germline CDR1 reads DFQATT; CDR2 reads SNEGSKA (reference sequence). CDR3 sequence reads: CSASPLGKMNTEAFF. As DNA, the CDR3 is TGCAGTGCTTCCCCCCTGGGGAAGATGAACACTGAAGCTTTCTTT.

V gene TRBV5-1 combines with J gene TRBJ2-7, with D uncertain. The CDR3 is 15 residues long. Per the germline V gene, CDR1 is SGHRS and CDR2 is YFSETQ. Deletions cut 4 bases from V and 2 bases from J, with 16 bases between. The CDR3 loop reads CASSPRQGRTYEQYF. In nucleotides, the CDR3 is TGCGCCAGCAGCCCCCGACAAGGCCGTACCTACGAGCAGTACTTC.

This chain joins TRBV11-1 and TRBJ1-1; D unresolved. The CDR3 length is 19 residues. V was cut by 5 bases and J by 1 base, with 26 bases left in between. CDR1 and CDR2 (germline): SGHAT, FQDESV (reference sequence). As DNA, the CDR3 is TGTGCCAGCAGCACAGAGGGCCTTCCCCTAGAGAAAAAGAACACTGAAGCTTTCTTT. It is translated as CASSTEGLPLEKKNTEAFF.

The sample holds many counts of this clonotype. The chain employs TRBV20-1 and TRBJ2-4, with D unclear. Trimming removed 6 bases at V and 7 bases at J, with 16 bases between. This CDR3 is built from 13 residues. Looked up from germline, CDR1 is DFQATT and CDR2 is SNEGSKA (reference sequence). The CDR3 protein is CSAQDPNGNIQYF. DNA for the CDR3: TGCAGTGCCCAGGACCCCAACGGGAACATTCAGTACTTC.

Many counts were recorded for this clonotype. The gene calls are TRBV20-1 and TRBJ1-5; TRBD1 matches 7 bases. V shed 0 bases and J 5 bases; nucleotides not matched to a gene: 7. This CDR3 comprises 15 residues. Germline V CDR1 and CDR2: DFQATT, SNEGSKA (reference sequence). CDR3 residues: CSARDQGGRHQPQHF. The CDR3 DNA reads TGCAGTGCTAGAGATCAGGGGGGGCGTCATCAGCCCCAGCATTTT.

This clonotype has a count of ten or more. The chain couples TRBV3-1 to TRBJ2-1; possibly TRBD1 or TRBD2 for D (5 bases each). The CDR3 has 14 residues. The V end lost 3 bases, the J end lost 5 bases, and 11 bases lay between the germline ends. Germline V lookup: CDR1 LGHDT, CDR2 YNNKEL (reference sequence). The CDR3 here is CASSQRGKDNEQFF. In DNA, the CDR3 is TGTGCCAGCAGCCAGAGGGGAAAGGACAATGAGCAGTTCTTC.

This clonotype was observed many times. This chain connects TRBV5-1 to TRBJ2-2; possible D gene TRBD2, 6 bases. The germline V gene encodes CDR1 SGHRS and CDR2 YFSETQ. This CDR3 has 14 amino acids. Trimming took 0 bases from V and 7 from J, leaving 10 bases between them. The CDR3 sequence is CASSLGGELGELFF. DNA of the CDR3: TGCGCCAGCAGCTTGGGCGGGGAGCTCGGGGAGCTGTTTTTT.

There are many counts of this clonotype. This chain uses TRBV27 with TRBJ2-5, with no clear D. The CDR3 runs to 15 residues. Germline V CDR1 and CDR2: MNHEY, SMNVEV (reference sequence). Trimming removed 6 bases from V and 0 bases from J, with 14 bases in between. CDR3 region: CASRSRSWYQETQYF. The CDR3 coding sequence is TGTGCCAGCAGAAGCAGAAGTTGGTACCAAGAGACCCAGTACTTC.

As to this clonotype: This could be a read error, since a much larger clone is one nucleotide away. The V gene is TRBV5-1, the J gene TRBJ2-1; 8 nucleotides line up with TRBD1. Looked up from germline, CDR1 is SGHRS and CDR2 is YFSETQ. CDR3 length: 16 residues. CDR3: CTSNRGDTPSYNEQFF. CDR3 DNA sequence: TGCACCAGCAACAGGGGGGACACGCCGTCCTACAATGAGCAGTTCTTC.

Note on this clonotype: A single base separates this from a much larger clone, so it may be a read error. Without the conserved terminal phenylalanine or tryptophan, this CDR3 likely stems from a read error. The chain joins TRBV20-1 to TRBJ2-7, with TRBD2 matching over 8 bases. The germline gives CDR1 DFQATT, CDR2 SNEGSKA (reference sequence). The CDR3 runs to 14 residues. Trimming at V came to 0 bases and at J to 3 bases, leaving 4 bases not matched to a gene. The CDR3 coding sequence is TGCAGTGCTAGAGATAGCGGGACTTACTACGAGCAGTACTTG. It translates to CSARDSGTYYEQYL.

This clonotype occurred many times. The chain joins TRBV20-1 to TRBJ2-7, with D possibly matching TRBD2 (8 bases). V was trimmed by 6 bases and J by 3 bases, leaving 21 bases between them. CDR1 and CDR2 (germline): DFQATT, SNEGSKA (reference sequence). The CDR3 is made up of 15 amino acids. For the CDR3, the DNA is TGCAGTGCAGGGGGCCTTGGCGGGGGGATCTACGAGCAGTACTTC. Its translation is CSAGGLGGGIYEQYF.

The chain carries TRBV2 and TRBJ2-7; D remains ambiguous. V lost 4 bases and J lost 5, with 6 bases in between. Germline assignment: CDR1 SNHLY and CDR2 FYNNEI. This CDR3 has 11 amino acids. The CDR3 region has the DNA TGTGCCAGCAGTGCGGTGAACGAGCAGTACTTC. This encodes CASSAVNEQYF.

This rearrangement joins TRBV7-3 to TRBJ2-3, with D maybe TRBD2 (7 bases). V gave up 10 bases and J gave up 2 bases, with 16 bases separating them. This CDR3 region has 14 residues. Germline V gives CDR1 SGHTA, CDR2 FQGTGA. The CDR3 nucleotides read TGTGCCACCGCCCCCGGGGGGCCCACAGATACGCAGTATTTT. This encodes CATAPGGPTDTQYF.

This clonotype was recorded many times. The CDR3 bases are TGCAGTGCCCCCGGAGGGGAGTCAGATACGCAGTATTTT. Translated, it gives CSAPGGESDTQYF. The chain has TRBV20-1 and TRBJ2-3; D is perhaps TRBD2 (6 bases). The CDR3 is 13 amino acids. The V gene lost 6 bases and the J gene lost 4 bases, with 14 bases spanning the gap. The germline CDR1 and CDR2 sequences are DFQATT and SNEGSKA (reference sequence).

The sample holds a few counts of this clonotype. This chain links TRBV10-3 with TRBJ1-5; D is perhaps TRBD1 (5 bases). Germline values: CDR1 ENHRY, CDR2 SYGVKD. CDR3 length: 15 residues. The V end lost 6 bases, the J end lost 0 bases, and 12 bases lay between the germline ends. This CDR3 is CAIRPDSASNQPQHF. The CDR3 DNA reads as TGTGCCATCAGACCCGACAGCGCTAGCAATCAGCCCCAGCATTTT.

This clonotype was observed a few times. The CDR3 sequence: CSARGGLTGELFF. CDR3 nucleotides: TGCAGTGCTAGGGGGGGACTAACCGGGGAGCTGTTTTTT. This chain connects TRBV20-1 to TRBJ2-2; TRBD2 matches at 7 bases. The CDR3 has 13 residues. CDR1 and CDR2 from the germline V gene are DFQATT and SNEGSKA (reference sequence). Germline trimming cut 3 bases from V and 5 bases from J; bases unmatched to any gene: 3.

In this sample, this clonotype turned up a few times. V and J are TRBV6-1 and TRBJ1-5; 9 bases line up with TRBD1. V lost 6 bases and J lost 0; bases outside the gene matches: 15. The CDR3 contains 19 residues. CDR1 is MNHNS, CDR2 SASEGT, per germline. The CDR3 DNA reads as TGTGCCAGCAGCTCCCTCGGGGGACAGGGATCATATAGCAATCAGCCCCAGCATTTT. It translates to CASSSLGGQGSYSNQPQHF.

The table lists this clonotype with many counts. This rearrangement joins TRBV7-9 to TRBJ1-1, with D tentatively TRBD1 (5 bases). The CDR3 contains 16 residues. Germline lookup yields CDR1 SEHNR and CDR2 FQNEAQ (reference sequence). The V and J ends lost 7 bases and 1 base respectively, with 19 bases between them. The chain's CDR3 is CASTTGLNRKNTEAFF. The DNA for the CDR3 is TGTGCCAGCACTACTGGGCTTAACAGGAAGAACACTGAAGCTTTCTTT.